This TCR beta chain is from a study of vaccination and CD4 T cells after COVID-19. Looking at the study overall: Median time from COVID diagnosis to post-COVID sampling was roughly 100 days (35 to 161). Study findings and constraints: Looking at convalescent patients, a median about 89% of reactive clones were present only post-vaccination. Data came from relatively few convalescent patients and lacked early post-infection timepoints.

For this clonotype: The antigen remains unidentified.

Sequenced with the Oncomine TCR Beta short-read assay was DNA taken from cultured CD4+ T cells. TCRdb reprocessed the PCR reads via MiXCR and lists one record per CDR3 protein. The sample has some 4,500 distinct CDR3 sequences, 20% to 25% seen once. The CDR3 extends over 15 amino acids. CDR1 LNHDA and CDR2 SQIVND come from the germline V gene (reference sequence). V shed 4 bases and J shed 2 bases, with 12 bases lying between them. Regarding treatment: roughly 10-day PBMC culture with coronavirus spike peptide pools or control peptides (ViraFEST assay). Sequencing used CD4+ T cells from blood, cultured in vitro, obtained after SARS-CoV-2 vaccination. This clonotype was sampled from a human donor who had recovered from COVID-19. The chain has TRBV19 and TRBJ2-1; no clear D gene. CDR3 coding DNA: TGTGCCAGTAGTAGAACAGCCTTGACCTACAATGAGCAGTTCTTC. This encodes CASSRTALTYNEQFF.